The source of this T cell receptor beta chain is a study of control samples from healthy donors and cancer patients. Unmatched junction bases numbered 7, after V lost 4 bases and J lost 2 bases. Germline CDR1 is LNHDA and CDR2 is SQIVND (reference sequence). The CDR3 is 18 residues long. Only in-frame clones appear in the TCRdb table, and some are missing; sequencing was by immunoSEQ multiplex PCR. The repertoire consists of some 150,000 clones, with 94% occurring once and the leading ten covering over 10%. The sample comprised blood. This chain connects TRBV19 to TRBJ2-1; 14 bases map to TRBD2. The clonotype comes from a man aged 40-55 years in good health. The CDR3 DNA reads as TGTGCCAGTAGTACCGGACTAGCGGGAGGACTCGCCTACAATGAGCAGTTCTTC. This codes for CASSTGLAGGLAYNEQFF.